These 29 T cell receptor beta chains came from one sample sequenced in a study of blood T cell repertoires in COVID-19. TCRdb's copy holds only in-frame clones and misses some; the assay was immunoSEQ multiplex PCR. The table includes 40,000 to 60,000 clones, about four fifths detected once. Sequencing used peripheral blood. Source of these receptors: a man aged 50-59 years with acute or convalescent COVID-19.

V and J are TRBV6-5 and TRBJ2-2, with 7 bases matching TRBD1. Germline V gene sequence: CDR1 MNHEY, CDR2 SVGAGI. V shed 5 bases and J 4 bases; nucleotides not matched to a gene: 7. This CDR3 spans 15 amino acids. CDR3 DNA: TGTGCCAGCAGTACCACAGGGGTTGTCACCGGGGAGCTGTTTTTT. This encodes CASSTTGVVTGELFF.

This chain joins TRBV19 and TRBJ2-1; TRBD2 might be the D (6 bases). The length of the CDR3 is 13 residues. With 6 bases removed from V and 6 bases from J, the gap between germline ends came to 12 bases. Per the germline V gene, CDR1 is LNHDA and CDR2 is SQIVND (reference sequence). The CDR3 is CASSMDYFNEQFF. The CDR3 region has the DNA TGTGCCAGTAGCATGGACTACTTCAATGAGCAGTTCTTC.

This chain uses TRBV28 with TRBJ2-3; maybe TRBD2 (6 bases). This CDR3 is 16 amino acids long. V was clipped by 3 bases and J by 0 bases, with 13 bases between them. Germline assignment: CDR1 MDHEN and CDR2 SYDVKM. The DNA for the CDR3 is TGTGCCAGCAGTTTGGAGGGAATGTATAGCACAGATACGCAGTATTTT. This codes for CASSLEGMYSTDTQYF.

The CDR3 is CASSREQNQPQHF. In nucleotides, the CDR3 is TGTGCCAGCAGCAGGGAGCAAAATCAGCCCCAGCATTTT. The chain uses TRBV6-2 or TRBV6-3 and TRBJ1-5, with D maybe TRBD1 (5 bases). V was cut by 6 bases and J by 4 bases, with 10 bases left in between. The CDR3 consists of 13 residues. CDR1 and CDR2 from the germline V gene are MNHEY and SVGEGT.

The J gene is TRBJ1-2, the V gene TRBV5-6; D gene unclear. V was clipped by 0 bases and J by 0 bases, with 6 bases between them. Germline CDR1 reads SGHDT; CDR2 reads YYEEEE. The CDR3 spans 14 residues. The CDR3 bases are TGTGCCAGCAGCTTGGCTATTACTAACTATGGCTACACCTTC. Translated: CASSLAITNYGYTF.

The V call is TRBV7-7, the J call TRBJ1-3; D gene uncertain. The germline V gene encodes CDR1 SSHAT and CDR2 FNYEAQ (reference sequence). Trimming stripped 8 bases from V and 3 bases from J, with 11 bases between. This CDR3 spans 13 amino acids. CDR3 region: CASSSSFGNTIYF. The CDR3 DNA reads as TGTGCCAGCTCAAGCTCTTTTGGAAACACCATATATTTT.

The rearrangement uses TRBV6-2 or TRBV6-3 and TRBJ2-1, with TRBD1 matching 8 bases. Per the germline V gene, CDR1 is MNHEY and CDR2 is SVGEGT. The CDR3 covers 14 residues. J lost 8 bases, V lost 5 bases, and 8 bases had no gene match. The CDR3 spells CASSPGGGLHEQFF. The CDR3 DNA follows: TGTGCCAGCAGTCCAGGGGGCGGTCTCCATGAGCAGTTCTTC.

This clone was observed once. The V and J genes are TRBV7-7 and TRBJ2-5, with a possible D match to TRBD2 (5 bases). CDR3 length: 15 amino acids. Germline loops: CDR1 SSHAT, CDR2 FNYEAQ (reference sequence). Trimming cost V 2 bases and J 3 bases, with 13 bases left between them. DNA for the CDR3: TGTGCCAGCAGCTTAAACGGGGATAGTGAAGAGACCCAGTACTTC. Translated, it gives CASSLNGDSEETQYF.

This clone was counted a few times. This chain uses TRBV7-6 with TRBJ2-1; D ambiguous. Germline values: CDR1 SGHVS, CDR2 FNYEAQ. The CDR3 extends over 18 amino acids. V was clipped by 1 base and J by 0 bases, with 16 bases between them. The CDR3 DNA is TGTGCCAGCAGCTTAGATTCTCCAGTTCTCAGCTCCTACAATGAGCAGTTCTTC. This translates into CASSLDSPVLSSYNEQFF. Filled out from reference TRBV7-6 and TRBJ2-1, the complete variable domain reads GAGVSQSPRYKVTKRGQDVALRCDPISGHVSLYWYRQALGQGPEFLTYFNYEAQQDKSGLPNDRFSAERPEGSISTLTIQRTEQRDSAMYRCASSLDSPVLSSYNEQFFGPGTRLTVL.

The J gene is TRBJ2-5, the V gene TRBV5-1; D possibly corresponds to TRBD2 (5 bases). V was pared by 0 bases and J by 2 bases, with 8 bases between. This CDR3 is 14 amino acids long. CDR1 and CDR2 (germline): SGHRS, YFSETQ. CDR3 in DNA: TGCGCCAGCAGCTTGGCACGGACTCAAGAGACCCAGTACTTC. It specifies CASSLARTQETQYF. The full variable domain, completed using reference TRBV5-1 and TRBJ2-5, is KAGVTQTPRYLIKTRGQQVTLSCSPISGHRSVSWYQQTPGQGLQFLFEYFSETQRNKGNFPGRFSGRQFSNSRSEMNVSTLELGDSALYLCASSLARTQETQYFGPGTRLLVL.

This clone appeared a single time. This same CDR3 is encoded by further DNA sequences in the sample. This sequence joins TRBV3-1 (or the pseudogene TRBV3-2) and TRBJ2-5, with D perhaps TRBD1 (6 bases). Germline CDR1 reads LGHDT; CDR2 reads YNNKEL (reference sequence). The V gene lost 1 base and the J gene lost 5 bases, with 11 bases spanning the gap. The CDR3 extends over 14 amino acids. The DNA for the CDR3 is TGTGCCAGCAGCCAAGGCAGGGGCAGGGAGACCCAGTACTTC. Protein product: CASSQGRGRETQYF.

This clone was observed a handful of times. The chain has TRBV6-1 and TRBJ1-5; no definite D call. Trimming shortened V by 1 base and J by 0 bases, and 4 bases separated the two germline ends. The CDR3 runs to 14 residues. CDR1 is MNHNS and CDR2 is SASEGT in the germline V gene. As DNA, the CDR3 is TGTGCCAGCAGTGAAGGAGATAGCAATCAGCCCCAGCATTTT. This codes for CASSEGDSNQPQHF.

The chain is built from TRBV6-5 and TRBJ2-1; the D is unclear. V was trimmed by 7 bases and J by 10 bases, leaving 14 bases between them. The CDR3 runs 12 residues. Germline CDR1 is MNHEY and CDR2 is SVGAGI. The CDR3 protein is CASTISNGEQFF. CDR3 coding DNA: TGTGCCAGCACCATAAGTAACGGGGAGCAGTTCTTC.

This chain joins TRBV5-1 and TRBJ2-4; 12 positions match TRBD1. The CDR3 totals 20 residues. From germline, CDR1 is SGHRS and CDR2 YFSETQ. After removal of 4 bases from V and 0 bases from J, the junction contained 14 bases not matched to a gene. The CDR3, as DNA: TGCGCCAGCAGCCCGGGGACAGGGGGCTTAGCGGGACTAGCCAAAAACATTCAGTACTTC. It codes for CASSPGTGGLAGLAKNIQYF.

This chain connects TRBV19 to TRBJ2-7, with D possibly TRBD2 on 7 matching bases. The CDR3 totals 13 residues. CDR1 and CDR2 (germline): LNHDA, SQIVND (reference sequence). Trimming took 3 bases from V and 5 from J, leaving 11 bases between them. The CDR3 region is CASSMGGADEQYF. As DNA, the CDR3 is TGTGCCAGTAGTATGGGGGGGGCCGACGAGCAGTACTTC.

The rearrangement uses TRBV9 and TRBJ2-5; D is unresolved. Germline V lookup: CDR1 SGDLS, CDR2 YYNGEE. Trimming removed 2 bases at V and 2 bases at J, with 7 bases between. The CDR3 contains 13 residues. The chain's CDR3 is CASSVRGQETQYF. The CDR3 region has the DNA TGTGCCAGCAGCGTTCGCGGACAAGAGACCCAGTACTTC.

The chain uses TRBV28 and TRBJ1-2; 8 nucleotides line up with TRBD1. The germline CDR1 and CDR2 sequences are MDHEN and SYDVKM. This CDR3 has 13 residues. V lost 6 bases and J lost 6; bases outside the gene matches: 6. CDR3 DNA: TGTGCCAGCAGCCGGACAGGGCGCGATGGCTACACCTTC. Residues: CASSRTGRDGYTF.

V gene TRBV11-2 combines with J gene TRBJ1-6; D not resolved. The CDR3 has 15 amino acids. The germline V gene encodes CDR1 SGHAT and CDR2 FQNNGV. V was shortened by 7 bases and J by 3 bases, with 13 bases between the two germline ends. The CDR3 nucleotides are TGTGCCAGCACCAGGAGGGCGGACTATAATTCACCCCTCCACTTT. It encodes CASTRRADYNSPLHF.

The chain combines TRBV20-1 with TRBJ1-2; TRBD1 agrees at 8 bases. The CDR3 has 14 residues. Per the germline V gene, CDR1 is DFQATT and CDR2 is SNEGSKA (reference sequence). The junction had 14 bases not matched to a gene; V was cut back by 3 bases and J by 11 bases. CDR3 sequence reads: CSASASGDRIFYTF. The DNA of the CDR3 is TGCAGTGCTAGTGCCTCCGGGGACAGGATCTTTTACACCTTC.

This chain joins TRBV28 and TRBJ1-2; 9 nucleotides line up with TRBD1. The CDR3 consists of 15 residues. Looked up from germline, CDR1 is MDHEN and CDR2 is SYDVKM. The junction had 13 bases not matched to a gene; V was cut back by 6 bases and J by 8 bases. In nucleotides, the CDR3 is TGTGCCAGCAGCTTAACAGGGGGCGCGATCGGAGGCTACACCTTC. Translating gives CASSLTGGAIGGYTF.

The rearrangement joins TRBV5-1 to TRBJ2-7; the D gene is possibly TRBD1 (5 bases). The germline V gene encodes CDR1 SGHRS and CDR2 YFSETQ. This CDR3 spans 13 amino acids. The V gene lost 2 bases and the J gene lost 3 bases, with 9 bases spanning the gap. The CDR3, as DNA: TGCGCCAGCAGCTTCCACGACAGCTACGAGCAGTACTTC. Residues: CASSFHDSYEQYF.

The V gene is TRBV28, the J gene TRBJ1-5; D gene uncertain. Per germline, CDR1 MDHEN and CDR2 SYDVKM. The CDR3 length is 13 residues. V dropped 3 bases and J dropped 8 bases, with 11 bases sitting between them. The chain's CDR3 is CASSFFDREPQHF. In DNA, the CDR3 is TGTGCCAGCAGTTTCTTTGACCGGGAGCCCCAGCATTTT.

This clone was seen a single time. This chain connects TRBV5-5 to TRBJ2-3; unclear D gene. Germline V gene data show CDR1 as SGHKS and CDR2 as YYEKEE (reference sequence). The CDR3 contains 12 residues. The V and J ends lost 3 bases and 5 bases respectively, with 7 bases between them. In nucleotides, the CDR3 is TGTGCCAGCAGCTCCGAGCTAGATACGCAGTATTTT. Amino acids: CASSSELDTQYF.

This chain joins TRBV7-9 and TRBJ2-3; D is possibly TRBD2 (6 bases). This CDR3 has 13 amino acids. V was trimmed by 0 bases and J by 6 bases, leaving 7 bases between them. The germline gives CDR1 SEHNR, CDR2 FQNEAQ (reference sequence). CDR3 in amino acids: CASSLARGDTQYF. In DNA, the CDR3 is TGTGCCAGCAGCTTAGCGCGGGGTGATACGCAGTATTTT.

The genes are TRBV5-1 and TRBJ2-3; 8 bases agree with TRBD1. V was clipped by 1 base and J by 5 bases; unmatched bases: 3. The CDR3 consists of 14 residues. Germline loops: CDR1 SGHRS, CDR2 YFSETQ. As DNA, the CDR3 is TGCGCCAGCAGCTTGACGACAGGGGTAGATACGCAGTATTTT. Protein: CASSLTTGVDTQYF.

This clone appeared once. The chain uses TRBV3-1 (or the pseudogene TRBV3-2) and TRBJ2-1; unclear D gene. V was shortened by 4 bases and J by 0 bases, with 10 bases between the two germline ends. The CDR3 sequence is 15 residues long. Germline CDR1 and CDR2: LGHDT and YNNKEL (reference sequence). The CDR3 coding sequence is TGTGCCAGCAGCCCAAGCGCGAGCTCCTACAATGAGCAGTTCTTC. This encodes CASSPSASSYNEQFF.

This sequence joins TRBV7-9 and TRBJ1-6; D is unresolved. V lost 5 bases and J lost 8, with 16 bases in between. Germline values: CDR1 SEHNR, CDR2 FQNEAQ (reference sequence). This CDR3 contains 15 residues. The chain's CDR3 is CASSLRVVDDSPLHF. DNA for the CDR3: TGTGCCAGCAGCCTGCGGGTTGTCGACGATTCACCCCTCCACTTT. The full variable domain, its missing parts supplied by reference TRBV7-9 and TRBJ1-6, is DTGVSQNPRHKITKRGQNVTFRCDPISEHNRLYWYRQTLGQGPEFLTYFQNEAQLEKSRLLSDRFSAERPKGSFSTLEIQRTEQGDSAMYLCASSLRVVDDSPLHFGNGTRLTVT.

The chain recombines TRBV6-2 or TRBV6-3 with TRBJ1-2; D not resolved. Trimming stripped 5 bases from V and 1 base from J, with 14 bases between. The CDR3 length is 15 residues. Per the germline V gene, CDR1 is MNHEY and CDR2 is SVGEGT. CDR3 sequence (DNA): TGTGCCAGCAGTCCCGGAGGGCGGCTTAACTATGGCTACACCTTC. Translation: CASSPGGRLNYGYTF.

CDR3 nucleotide sequence: TGTGCCAGCAGTTTAAGAGTAGGCGACAGACCCTACGAGCAGTACTTC. Residues: CASSLRVGDRPYEQYF. V usage is TRBV6-5 and J usage is TRBJ2-7; D possibly corresponds to TRBD1 (5 bases). This CDR3 spans 16 amino acids. Germline V gene data show CDR1 as MNHEY and CDR2 as SVGAGI. V lost 4 bases and J lost 2, with 18 bases in between.